This passage covers 28 T cell receptor beta chains from one sample sequenced in a study of post-analysis software for immune sequencing data. Regarding the study as a whole: Compared with controls, patients had more of five TRBV segments, including TRBV5-6, TRBV5-1 and TRBV20-1.

Incorporated into the TCR beta cDNA libraries were unique molecular identifiers, which served to reduce PCR and sequencing biases. One entry per CDR3 protein, called by TCRdb with MiXCR from the PCR reads. The top ten hold approximately 4.5% of the sample, which has 820,000 or so distinct CDR3 sequences, roughly 58% seen once. Their antigens remain unidentified. The source material was blood. The receptors come from a girl under 18 with multiple sclerosis.

As for this clonotype: This may arise from a read error, as a much more abundant clone is one base away. This chain joins TRBV10-3 and TRBJ2-5; 8 bases fit TRBD2. The junction had 6 bases not matched to a gene; V was cut back by 2 bases and J by 4 bases. CDR3 size: 15 residues. From germline, CDR1 is ENHRY and CDR2 SYGVKD. CDR3 in DNA: TGTGCCATCAGTGAGCAACCGGGGGGGCCAGAGACCCAGTACTTC. Protein: CAISEQPGGPETQYF.

The chain combines TRBV3-1 with TRBJ2-7, with 12 bases identical to TRBD2. This CDR3 is built from 17 residues. Unmatched junction bases numbered 10, after V lost 0 bases and J lost 7 bases. In germline, CDR1 is LGHDT, CDR2 YNNKEL (reference sequence). CDR3 region: CASSQDRIGLAGQEQYF. The CDR3 bases are TGTGCCAGCAGCCAAGATCGGATCGGACTAGCGGGGCAAGAGCAGTACTTC.

V and J are TRBV12-3 or TRBV12-4 and TRBJ1-1; D is unresolved. V was clipped by 2 bases and J by 1 base, with 8 bases between them. This CDR3 is built from 14 residues. CDR3 bases: TGTGCCAGCAGTTTATGGGTTTCGAACACTGAAGCTTTCTTT. Amino acid sequence: CASSLWVSNTEAFF.

The rearrangement joins TRBV2 to TRBJ2-3, with TRBD2 matching 13 bases. V lost 4 bases, J lost 6 bases, and 7 bases stayed unmatched. There are 16 residues in the CDR3. In germline, CDR1 is SNHLY, CDR2 FYNNEI. The CDR3 is CASSGLAGGWADTQYF. The CDR3, as DNA: TGTGCCAGCAGTGGACTAGCGGGAGGATGGGCCGATACGCAGTATTTT.

V usage is TRBV29-1 and J usage is TRBJ2-5; 8 positions agree with TRBD2. CDR3 length: 16 amino acids. After removal of 0 bases from V and 5 bases from J, the junction contained 11 bases not matched to a gene. Germline V CDR1 and CDR2: SQVTM, ANQGSEA. CDR3 nucleotide sequence: TGCAGCGTTGAAGATCAGCCAGCGGGAGAGGAGGAGACCCAGTACTTC. Protein sequence: CSVEDQPAGEEETQYF.

This clonotype has a handful of counts. The genes are TRBV6-5 and TRBJ2-7; 10 nucleotides match TRBD2. CDR1 and CDR2 from the germline V gene are MNHEY and SVGAGI. V lost 6 bases to trimming and J lost 2 bases; unmatched junction nucleotides: 4. The CDR3 loop spans 14 amino acids. This CDR3 is CASSGTSETYEQYF. CDR3 nucleotide sequence: TGTGCCAGCAGCGGGACTAGCGAGACCTACGAGCAGTACTTC.

The chain joins TRBV6-1 to TRBJ2-5, with D maybe TRBD2 (6 bases). TRBJ2-7 matches the DNA end more closely, so the J call is doubtful. Germline CDR1 and CDR2: MNHNS and SASEGT. This CDR3 is 17 amino acids long. DNA for the CDR3: TGTGCCAGCAGCACACCTTCATTGACAGCGGGCGCCTACGAGCAGTACTTC. Translated: CASSTPSLTAGAYEQYF.

For this clonotype: A read error may produce the germline difference seen at one junction end. The chain couples TRBV7-6 to TRBJ2-1, with TRBD1 as a possible D gene (6 bases). The CDR3 consists of 16 residues. The germline CDR1 and CDR2 sequences are SGHVS and FNYEAQ. The CDR3 spells CVSSLDEGVAYNEQFF. The CDR3 coding sequence is TGTGTCAGCAGCTTAGACGAGGGGGTTGCCTACAATGAGCAGTTCTTC. Complete variable domain (other parts from reference TRBV7-6 and TRBJ2-1): GAGVSQSPRYKVTKRGQDVALRCDPISGHVSLYWYRQALGQGPEFLTYFNYEAQQDKSGLPNDRFSAERPEGSISTLTIQRTEQRDSAMYRCVSSLDEGVAYNEQFFGPGTRLTVL.

The chain has TRBV29-1 and TRBJ2-7; 8 bases are a match to TRBD2. This CDR3 is 15 amino acids long. CDR1 SQVTM and CDR2 ANQGSEA come from the germline V gene. The V and J ends lost 4 bases and 0 bases, in that order; junction bases with no gene match: 8. CDR3 loop: CSVASEAGASYEQYF. The CDR3 DNA follows: TGCAGCGTTGCCTCGGAAGCGGGGGCCTCCTACGAGCAGTACTTC.

This chain uses TRBV11-1 with TRBJ2-1; D may be TRBD2 (5 bases). The CDR3 spans 16 residues. Trimming removed 2 bases at V and 7 bases at J, with 18 bases between. Per germline, CDR1 SGHAT and CDR2 FQDESV (reference sequence). The CDR3 DNA follows: TGTGCCAGCAGCTTAAATTTCGGGGAATTGAGGAATGAGCAGTTCTTC. Translating gives CASSLNFGELRNEQFF.

The chain combines TRBV7-9 with TRBJ2-4; TRBD2 is a possible D gene (6 bases). Trimming shortened V by 5 bases and J by 9 bases, and 14 bases separated the two germline ends. Germline CDR1 and CDR2: SEHNR and FQNEAQ (reference sequence). CDR3 length: 13 amino acids. The CDR3 coding sequence is TGTGCCAGCAGCCCGACTAGGGGAGGCATTCAGTACTTC. Protein sequence: CASSPTRGGIQYF.

This chain joins TRBV3-1 and TRBJ2-5; the match to TRBD2 covers 13 bases. CDR3 length: 15 amino acids. Germline lookup yields CDR1 LGHDT and CDR2 YNNKEL (reference sequence). With 1 base clipped from V and 11 bases from J, the junction kept 7 bases outside the gene matches. The CDR3 sequence is CASSQVRTSGSLQYF. CDR3 sequence (DNA): TGTGCCAGCAGCCAAGTTAGGACTAGCGGGAGCCTGCAGTACTTC.

V gene TRBV5-1 combines with J gene TRBJ2-4; maybe TRBD1 (5 bases). The germline V gene encodes CDR1 SGHRS and CDR2 YFSETQ. V lost 4 bases to trimming and J lost 3 bases, with 17 bases between them. The CDR3 contains 16 residues. The CDR3 region is CASSVGATAGKNIQYF. The CDR3 nucleotides are TGCGCCAGCAGCGTAGGGGCGACGGCAGGCAAAAACATTCAGTACTTC.

This clonotype appeared a few times. This rearrangement joins TRBV7-3 to TRBJ2-6; D is undetermined. The CDR3 has 14 amino acids. Germline lookup yields CDR1 SGHTA and CDR2 FQGTGA. Trimming took 4 bases from V and 2 from J, leaving 6 bases between them. CDR3 amino acids: CASSSPAGANVLTF. For the CDR3, the DNA is TGTGCCAGCAGCTCCCCAGCTGGGGCCAACGTCCTGACTTTC.

Regarding this clonotype: This CDR3 is missing its conserved last phenylalanine or tryptophan, likely due to a read error. The gene calls are TRBV5-1 and TRBJ2-7; the D gene is possibly TRBD1 (6 bases). The CDR3 has 14 amino acids. Trimming took 5 bases from V and 2 from J, leaving 14 bases between them. Per germline, CDR1 SGHRS and CDR2 YFSETQ. The CDR3 protein is CASSPGTLTYEQYS. CDR3 nucleotides: TGCGCCAGCAGTCCCGGGACATTGACCTACGAGCAGTACTCC.

This clonotype was picked up a small number of times. The chain couples TRBV20-1 to TRBJ2-3; TRBD2 matches at 8 bases. CDR1 is DFQATT, CDR2 SNEGSKA, per germline (reference sequence). This CDR3 is built from 14 residues. J lost 5 bases, V lost 6 bases, and 10 bases had no gene match. The CDR3 protein is CSAALAGGIDTQYF. The CDR3 nucleotides are TGCAGTGCCGCCCTGGCGGGAGGAATAGATACGCAGTATTTT.

This clonotype was counted only a few times. V is TRBV12-3 or TRBV12-4 and J is TRBJ1-5, with D perhaps TRBD1 (6 bases). V lost 4 bases and J lost 7, with 11 bases in between. There are 13 residues in the CDR3. The CDR3 spells CASSYRVQQPQHF. The CDR3 nucleotides are TGTGCCAGCAGTTACAGGGTACAACAGCCCCAGCATTTT.

This chain links TRBV10-3 with TRBJ2-7; tentatively, D is TRBD1 or TRBD2 (5 bases each). CDR1 and CDR2 (germline): ENHRY, SYGVKD. V lost 3 bases and J 5 bases, leaving 8 bases between the germline ends. The CDR3 length is 12 residues. CDR3 protein: CAISDGGNEQYF. DNA for the CDR3: TGTGCCATCAGTGATGGGGGAAACGAGCAGTACTTC.

Of note for this clonotype: Here the CDR3 omits its conserved ending phenylalanine or tryptophan, so a read error is the likely source. This chain connects TRBV12-3 or TRBV12-4 to TRBJ1-5; D gene uncertain. V was cut by 3 bases and J by 3 bases, with 6 bases left in between. The CDR3 runs 13 residues. CDR3 amino acids: CASSFYDNQPQHV. CDR3 bases: TGTGCCAGCAGTTTTTATGACAATCAGCCCCAGCATGTT.

This CDR3 reads CARPSPKAGEADTQYF. The DNA for the CDR3 is TGTGCCAGACCCTCCCCAAAAGCGGGAGAGGCAGATACGCAGTATTTT. The chain carries TRBV2 and TRBJ2-3; 8 bases agree with TRBD2. CDR3 size: 16 residues. Trimming removed 9 bases from V and 4 bases from J; junction bases left unmatched: 15. Germline V gene sequence: CDR1 SNHLY, CDR2 FYNNEI.

This clonotype was recorded a few times. The junction departs from the called germline gene at one end, perhaps through a read error. The rearrangement uses TRBV7-7 and TRBJ2-1; D call uncertain. Germline V gene lookup returns CDR1 SSHAT and CDR2 FNYEAQ (reference sequence). The CDR3 length is 13 residues. The CDR3 loop reads CASSLKANNEQFF. The CDR3 DNA sequence: TGTGCTAGCAGCCTGAAGGCGAACAATGAGCAGTTCTTC. The full variable domain, its missing parts supplied by reference TRBV7-7 and TRBJ2-1, is GAGVSQSPRYKVTKRGQDVTLRCDPISSHATLYWYQQALGQGPEFLTYFNYEAQPDKSGLPSDRFSAERPEGSISTLTIQRTEQRDSAMYRCASSLKANNEQFFGPGTRLTVL.

This chain links TRBV15 with TRBJ2-5; a possible D gene is TRBD2 (6 bases). Germline values: CDR1 LNHNV, CDR2 YYDKDF (reference sequence). The CDR3 has 14 amino acids. V was pared by 1 base and J by 11 bases, with 17 bases between. Here the CDR3 reads CATSRVPLGTEQYF. CDR3 DNA sequence: TGTGCCACCAGCAGAGTACCCCTAGGGACTGAGCAGTACTTC. Filled out from reference TRBV15 and TRBJ2-5, the complete variable domain reads DAMVIQNPRYQVTQFGKPVTLSCSQTLNHNVMYWYQQKSSQAPKLLFHYYDKDFNNEADTPDNFQSRRPNTSFCFLDIRSPGLGDTAMYLCATSRVPLGTEQYFGPGTRLLVL.

The genes are TRBV24-1 and TRBJ2-1, with D possibly TRBD1 on 5 matching bases. The length of the CDR3 is 14 residues. Germline CDR1 and CDR2: KGHDR and SFDVKD. Trimming removed 4 bases at V and 3 bases at J, with 9 bases between. The CDR3 bases are TGTGCCACCAGTGAGTCAGGGAACTACAATGAGCAGTTCTTC. Amino acids: CATSESGNYNEQFF.

This clonotype has just a few counts. The CDR3 protein is CASSLGTGTPQWYGYTF. CDR3 DNA sequence: TGTGCCAGCAGTTTAGGGACAGGAACGCCCCAATGGTATGGCTACACCTTC. The chain joins TRBV6-5 to TRBJ1-2; 8 bases are a match to TRBD1. The CDR3 loop spans 17 amino acids. Trimming at V came to 4 bases and at J to 5 bases, leaving 15 bases not matched to a gene. CDR1 and CDR2 from the germline V gene are MNHEY and SVGAGI.

V and J are TRBV10-3 and TRBJ2-5, with 7 bases lining up with TRBD2. The CDR3 is 14 amino acids. J gave up 11 bases and V 3 bases, and 12 bases lay outside the gene matches. The germline CDR1 and CDR2 sequences are ENHRY and SYGVKD. CDR3 in amino acids: CAISDWTSGPEQYF. The CDR3 DNA sequence: TGTGCCATCAGTGACTGGACTAGTGGTCCTGAGCAGTACTTC.

This clonotype was found once. The chain recombines TRBV5-6 with TRBJ1-2; D possibly corresponds to TRBD1 (6 bases). Germline V gene sequence: CDR1 SGHDT, CDR2 YYEEEE. Between the trimmed V and J ends, which lost 4 bases and 2 bases, there was a span of 15 bases. The CDR3 covers 15 residues. As DNA, the CDR3 is TGTGCCAGCAGCCTCGCAGACAGGCGGAACTATGGCTACACCTTC. Amino acid sequence: CASSLADRRNYGYTF. The full variable domain, completed using reference TRBV5-6 and TRBJ1-2, is DAGVTQSPTHLIKTRGQQVTLRCSPKSGHDTVSWYQQALGQGPQFIFQYYEEEERQRGNFPDRFSGHQFPNYSSELNVNALLLGDSALYLCASSLADRRNYGYTFGSGTRLTVV.

The chain employs TRBV20-1 and TRBJ1-2, with 11 bases that match TRBD1. Germline V gives CDR1 DFQATT, CDR2 SNEGSKA (reference sequence). This CDR3 region has 13 residues. Trimming removed 6 bases from V and 6 bases from J; junction bases left unmatched: 6. The CDR3, as DNA: TGCAGTGCCACCCGGACAGGGGGCCATGGCTACACCTTC. This encodes CSATRTGGHGYTF.

This clonotype appeared a few times. This chain uses TRBV29-1 with TRBJ2-3; TRBD1 might be the D (6 bases). Trimming stripped 7 bases from V and 2 bases from J, with 13 bases between. Germline loops: CDR1 SQVTM, CDR2 ANQGSEA. The CDR3 is 13 residues long. CDR3 sequence reads: CSGGTGSTDTQYF. CDR3 nucleotides: TGCAGCGGGGGAACAGGGTCCACAGATACGCAGTATTTT.